This entry lists 25 T cell receptor beta chains sequenced from one sample in a study of cytomegalovirus exposure and HLA in healthy donors. Produced via immunoSEQ multiplex PCR; TCRdb's table is partial and in-frame only. The profile shows 150,000 or so clones, roughly 93% of them singletons. Sequenced: PBMCs. The source of these receptors is a man between 18 and 35 years old in good health and CMV-seropositive.

The chain carries TRBV28 and TRBJ2-3; TRBD2 matches 15 bases. This CDR3 has 16 amino acids. V shed 5 bases and J 3 bases; nucleotides not matched to a gene: 3. Per the germline V gene, CDR1 is MDHEN and CDR2 is SYDVKM. The CDR3 nucleotides read TGTGCCAGCAGTGGGACTAGCGGGAGGTTTACAGATACGCAGTATTTT. Protein sequence: CASSGTSGRFTDTQYF.

The chain employs TRBV6-5 and TRBJ2-5; 8 bases are a match to TRBD1. V lost 0 bases, J lost 3 bases, and 0 bases stayed unmatched. The CDR3 spans 14 residues. The germline CDR1 and CDR2 sequences are MNHEY and SVGAGI. CDR3 sequence (DNA): TGTGCCAGCAGTTACTCGGACAGGGAAGAGACCCAGTACTTC. Its protein product is CASSYSDREETQYF.

The J gene is TRBJ2-7, the V gene TRBV2; the match to TRBD1 covers 7 bases. Germline V gene sequence: CDR1 SNHLY, CDR2 FYNNEI. This CDR3 is 14 amino acids long. V lost 4 bases and J lost 1; bases outside the gene matches: 4. The CDR3 region has the DNA TGTGCCAGCAGTGGTACAGGGGCTTCCTACGAGCAGTACTTC. Translating it yields CASSGTGASYEQYF.

The chain carries TRBV7-2 and TRBJ2-3; 9 bases are a match to TRBD1. Germline lookup yields CDR1 SGHTA and CDR2 FQGNSA. CDR3 length equals 18 residues. The V segment lost 3 bases and the J segment 0 bases; nucleotides outside the gene matches: 10. The CDR3 loop is CASSFTGGDPLSTDTQYF. The CDR3 coding sequence is TGTGCCAGCAGCTTCACAGGGGGCGACCCATTAAGCACAGATACGCAGTATTTT.

The chain has TRBV6-6 and TRBJ1-2; D is possibly TRBD1 (6 bases). CDR1 is MNHNY, CDR2 SVGAGI, per germline (reference sequence). This CDR3 is built from 14 residues. V lost 7 bases and J 0 bases, leaving 12 bases between the germline ends. CDR3 DNA: TGTGCCAGCACGCCCAGGGGTACTAACTATGGCTACACCTTC. It encodes CASTPRGTNYGYTF.

The chain recombines TRBV30 with TRBJ1-5; 7 positions agree with TRBD1. The CDR3 is 16 amino acids. Germline V lookup: CDR1 GTSNPN, CDR2 SVGIG (reference sequence). J lost 0 bases, V lost 0 bases, and 5 bases had no gene match. The CDR3 region has the DNA TGTGCCTGGAGTGTAAGGGGGCAGGTTAGCAATCAGCCCCAGCATTTT. Its translation is CAWSVRGQVSNQPQHF.

In its sample, this clone was seen once. The rearrangement links TRBV28 to TRBJ2-2; 7 positions match TRBD2. J was trimmed by 1 base and V by 1 base; bases with no gene match: 3. The CDR3 sequence is 16 residues long. Germline loops: CDR1 MDHEN, CDR2 SYDVKM. CDR3 nucleotide sequence: TGTGCCAGCAGTTTATCCCTAGCGGTGAACACCGGGGAGCTGTTTTTT. Translation gives CASSLSLAVNTGELFF. Combining the CDR3 with reference TRBV28 and TRBJ2-2 gives the whole variable domain DVKVTQSSRYLVKRTGEKVFLECVQDMDHENMFWYRQDPGLGLRLIYFSYDVKMKEKGDIPEGYSVSREKKERFSLILESASTNQTSMYLCASSLSLAVNTGELFFGEGSRLTVL.

The V and J genes are TRBV10-1 and TRBJ1-1; unclear D gene. There are 13 residues in the CDR3. Germline V CDR1 and CDR2: WNHNN, SYGVQD (reference sequence). V was trimmed by 8 bases and J by 4 bases, leaving 14 bases between them. In nucleotides, the CDR3 is TGCGCCAGCCCAGCCAGGATGGGCACTGAAGCTTTCTTT. Its translation: CASPARMGTEAFF.

V gene TRBV5-1 combines with J gene TRBJ2-3; TRBD2 is a possible D gene (6 bases). V dropped 6 bases and J dropped 6 bases, with 14 bases sitting between them. Per the germline V gene, CDR1 is SGHRS and CDR2 is YFSETQ. The CDR3 runs to 13 residues. DNA for the CDR3: TGCGCCAGCAACTCGGGAGCTCTCGATACGCAGTATTTT. It translates to CASNSGALDTQYF.

The V and J genes are TRBV2 and TRBJ2-3; TRBD2 matches 13 bases. After removal of 5 bases from V and 6 bases from J, the junction contained 5 bases not matched to a gene. The CDR3 is made up of 15 amino acids. CDR1 and CDR2 from the germline V gene are SNHLY and FYNNEI. The CDR3 reads CASSRGTSGMDTQYF. The DNA of the CDR3 is TGTGCCAGCAGTAGGGGGACTAGCGGGATGGATACGCAGTATTTT.

CDR3 region: CAGKVPDRPPLREKLFF. The DNA of the CDR3 is TGTGCCGGTAAGGTCCCGGACAGACCTCCTCTGAGGGAAAAACTGTTTTTT. This rearrangement joins TRBV21-1 to TRBJ1-4; TRBD1, as called in the table, went unchecked against the DNA. TRBV21-1 is annotated as a pseudogene. The CDR3 totals 17 residues.

The chain has TRBV27 and TRBJ2-7; tentatively, D is TRBD1 (6 bases). The CDR3 sequence is 13 residues long. Trimming shortened V by 8 bases and J by 3 bases, and 14 bases separated the two germline ends. Per germline, CDR1 MNHEY and CDR2 SMNVEV (reference sequence). This CDR3 reads CASAGAINYEQYF. CDR3 coding DNA: TGTGCCAGCGCAGGGGCGATTAACTACGAGCAGTACTTC.

This clone was picked up one time. The genes are TRBV27 and TRBJ2-1; TRBD1 matches at 11 bases. In germline, CDR1 is MNHEY, CDR2 SMNVEV (reference sequence). After removal of 1 base from V and 7 bases from J, the junction contained 3 bases not matched to a gene. CDR3 length: 15 amino acids. CDR3 coding DNA: TGTGCCAGCAGTTTATTGGGACAGGGGGGGAATGAGCAGTTCTTC. This codes for CASSLLGQGGNEQFF.

In nucleotides, the CDR3 is TGTGCCAGTAGACCAACAGGGGTCACCGGGGAGCTGTTTTTT. It specifies CASRPTGVTGELFF. The chain carries TRBV19 and TRBJ2-2; 7 bases are a match to TRBD1. The germline V gene encodes CDR1 LNHDA and CDR2 SQIVND (reference sequence). This CDR3 spans 14 amino acids. The V and J ends lost 6 bases and 4 bases, in that order; junction bases with no gene match: 5.

The chain links TRBV7-9 to TRBJ1-2; unclear D gene. V lost 0 bases, J lost 6 bases, and 14 bases lay in between. From germline, CDR1 is SEHNR and CDR2 FQNEAQ (reference sequence). The CDR3 spans 15 residues. Here the CDR3 reads CASSLAWRARDGYTF. The DNA of the CDR3 is TGTGCCAGCAGCTTAGCCTGGCGGGCGCGGGATGGCTACACCTTC.

The chain is built from TRBV27 and TRBJ2-1; 10 nucleotides match TRBD2. Germline V gene sequence: CDR1 MNHEY, CDR2 SMNVEV (reference sequence). CDR3 length equals 15 residues. J was trimmed by 9 bases and V by 6 bases; bases with no gene match: 11. CDR3 residues: CASRLAGERSGEQFF. The DNA for the CDR3 is TGTGCCAGCAGGCTAGCGGGAGAAAGATCCGGTGAGCAGTTCTTC.

The chain combines TRBV6-1 with TRBJ1-4; D is unclear. Trimming removed 4 bases at V and 9 bases at J, with 12 bases between. The CDR3 has 13 residues. Looked up from germline, CDR1 is MNHNS and CDR2 is SASEGT. The CDR3 spells CASSASSGQKLFF. The CDR3 DNA is TGTGCCAGCAGTGCCTCGTCGGGTCAAAAACTGTTTTTT.

The chain has TRBV28 and TRBJ2-1, with TRBD2 matching 12 bases. The trim removed 1 base at V and 8 bases at J, leaving 6 bases unmatched. CDR3 length: 16 residues. Per germline, CDR1 MDHEN and CDR2 SYDVKM. The CDR3 loop is CASSLFGLAGGHEQFF. The CDR3 DNA reads TGTGCCAGCAGTTTATTCGGTCTAGCGGGAGGGCATGAGCAGTTCTTC.

The chain carries TRBV20-1 and TRBJ2-3; D gene unclear. Germline CDR1 is DFQATT and CDR2 is SNEGSKA (reference sequence). The CDR3 is 11 residues long. Trimming removed 4 bases from V and 9 bases from J, with 11 bases in between. The CDR3 nucleotides are TGCAGTGCTACTCGTAGCCTAACGCAGTATTTT. Encoded protein: CSATRSLTQYF.

V is TRBV2 and J is TRBJ1-2, with 7 bases that match TRBD1. Trimming cost V 8 bases and J 9 bases; bases outside gene matches: 9. Per germline, CDR1 SNHLY and CDR2 FYNNEI. This CDR3 spans 12 amino acids. The CDR3 loop reads CASARQGFSYTF. The CDR3 DNA reads as TGTGCCAGCGCTAGACAGGGATTCAGCTACACCTTC.

The chain joins TRBV11-3 to TRBJ1-6; 11 nucleotides agree with TRBD1. In germline, CDR1 is SGHNT, CDR2 YENEEA. This CDR3 comprises 14 residues. The ends lost 4 bases at V and 9 bases at J; junction bases unmatched: 2. CDR3 nucleotide sequence: TGTGCCAGCAGCTCGGGACAGGGGGGTTCACCCCTCCACTTT. It translates to CASSSGQGGSPLHF.

CDR3: CASSLVLNEQFF. CDR3 coding DNA: TGTGCCAGCAGCTTAGTTCTCAATGAGCAGTTCTTC. The chain has TRBV7-2 and TRBJ2-1; D gene ambiguous. Germline V gene lookup returns CDR1 SGHTA and CDR2 FQGNSA. Trimming left V 1 base short and J 6 bases short, with 4 bases between. This CDR3 has 12 residues.

V is TRBV28 and J is TRBJ2-1, with 7 bases matching TRBD1. J gave up 1 base and V 5 bases, and 2 bases lay outside the gene matches. Germline V gene lookup returns CDR1 MDHEN and CDR2 SYDVKM. The CDR3 is 14 residues long. CDR3 residues: CASSTGESYNEQFF. CDR3 DNA sequence: TGTGCCAGCAGTACAGGGGAATCCTACAATGAGCAGTTCTTC.

The chain combines TRBV5-1 with TRBJ1-4, with D maybe TRBD1 (6 bases). The V and J ends lost 3 bases and 4 bases respectively, with 16 bases between them. This CDR3 has 16 residues. CDR1 is SGHRS and CDR2 is YFSETQ in the germline V gene. This chain's CDR3 is CASSSGGGGRNEKLFF. The CDR3 DNA follows: TGCGCCAGCAGCTCGGGGGGCGGGGGCCGTAATGAAAAACTGTTTTTT.

The chain couples TRBV11-2 to TRBJ1-1; 7 bases match TRBD1. The CDR3 totals 13 residues. CDR1 is SGHAT and CDR2 is FQNNGV in the germline V gene. Trimming removed 5 bases from V and 5 bases from J; junction bases left unmatched: 5. The CDR3 protein is CASSASQGTEAFF. The CDR3, as DNA: TGTGCCAGCAGCGCATCACAGGGGACTGAAGCTTTCTTT.